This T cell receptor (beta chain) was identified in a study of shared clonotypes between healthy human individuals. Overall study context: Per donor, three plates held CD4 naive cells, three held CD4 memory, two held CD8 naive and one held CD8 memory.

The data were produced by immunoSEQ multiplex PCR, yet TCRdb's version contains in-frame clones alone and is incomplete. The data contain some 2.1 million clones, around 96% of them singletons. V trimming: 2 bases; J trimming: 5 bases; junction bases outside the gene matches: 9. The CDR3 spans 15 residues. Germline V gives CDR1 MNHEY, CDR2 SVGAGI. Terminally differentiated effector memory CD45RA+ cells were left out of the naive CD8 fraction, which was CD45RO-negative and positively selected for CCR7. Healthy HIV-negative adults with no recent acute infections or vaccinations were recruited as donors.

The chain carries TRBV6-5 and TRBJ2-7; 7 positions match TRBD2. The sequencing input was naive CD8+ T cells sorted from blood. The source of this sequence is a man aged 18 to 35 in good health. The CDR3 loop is CASSYGREGIHEQYF. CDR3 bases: TGTGCCAGCAGTTACGGGAGGGAGGGGATCCACGAGCAGTACTTC.